This TCR beta chain was sequenced during a study of cytomegalovirus exposure and HLA in healthy donors. A note on this clone: Its ends do not fully match the called genes, so a read error is possible.

The PCR made use of 60 Vbeta and 13 Jbeta primers. The protocol was immunoSEQ multiplex PCR, while the TCRdb copy is restricted to in-frame clones and leaves out a portion. The sample lists 150,000 to 200,000 clones, around four fifths seen once, with roughly 9.3% in the top ten. CDR1 is MNHEY, CDR2 SMNVEV, per germline (reference sequence). There are 14 residues in the CDR3. V usage is TRBV27 and J usage is TRBJ1-1; D not certain. The sequenced sample was PBMCs. The TCR comes from a man aged 18 to 35 in good health and CMV-seropositive. The CDR3 reads CASSLLGFGTKAFF. The CDR3 region has the DNA TGTGCCAGCAGTTTATTAGGATTTGGCACTAAAGCTTTCTTT.